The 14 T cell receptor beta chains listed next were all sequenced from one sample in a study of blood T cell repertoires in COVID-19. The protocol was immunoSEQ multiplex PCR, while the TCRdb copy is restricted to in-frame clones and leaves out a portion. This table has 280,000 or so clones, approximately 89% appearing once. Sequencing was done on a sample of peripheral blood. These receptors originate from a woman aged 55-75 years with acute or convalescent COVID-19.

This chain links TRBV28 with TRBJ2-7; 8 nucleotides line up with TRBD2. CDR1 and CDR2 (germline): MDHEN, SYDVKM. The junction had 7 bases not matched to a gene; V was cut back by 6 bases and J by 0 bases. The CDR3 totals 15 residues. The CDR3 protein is CASSQPTSGSYEQYF. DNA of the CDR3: TGTGCCAGCAGCCAGCCTACTAGCGGCTCCTACGAGCAGTACTTC. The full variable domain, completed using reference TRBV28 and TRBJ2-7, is DVKVTQSSRYLVKRTGEKVFLECVQDMDHENMFWYRQDPGLGLRLIYFSYDVKMKEKGDIPEGYSVSREKKERFSLILESASTNQTSMYLCASSQPTSGSYEQYFGPGTRLTVT.

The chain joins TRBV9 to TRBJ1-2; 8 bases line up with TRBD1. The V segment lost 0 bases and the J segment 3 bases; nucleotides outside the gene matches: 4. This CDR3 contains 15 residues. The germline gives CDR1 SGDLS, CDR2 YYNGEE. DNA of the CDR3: TGTGCCAGCAGCGTAGTGTCAGGGGGCTACTATGGCTACACCTTC. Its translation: CASSVVSGGYYGYTF.

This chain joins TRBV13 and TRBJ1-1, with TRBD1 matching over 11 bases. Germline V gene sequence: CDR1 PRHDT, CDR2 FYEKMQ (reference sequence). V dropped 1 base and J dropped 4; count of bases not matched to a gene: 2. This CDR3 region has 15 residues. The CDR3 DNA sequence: TGTGCCAGCAGCTTAGTCGGGACAGGGGGCACTGAAGCTTTCTTT. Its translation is CASSLVGTGGTEAFF.

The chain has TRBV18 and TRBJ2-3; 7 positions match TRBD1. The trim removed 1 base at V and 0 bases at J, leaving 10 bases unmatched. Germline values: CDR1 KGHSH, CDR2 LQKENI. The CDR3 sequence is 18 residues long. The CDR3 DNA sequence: TGTGCCAGCTCACCACTGAGACAGGGACCTACTAGCACAGATACGCAGTATTTT. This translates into CASSPLRQGPTSTDTQYF.

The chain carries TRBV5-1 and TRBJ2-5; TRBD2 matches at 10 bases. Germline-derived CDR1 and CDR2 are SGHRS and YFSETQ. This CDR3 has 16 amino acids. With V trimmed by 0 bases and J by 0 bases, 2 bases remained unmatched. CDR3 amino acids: CASSLGTSGNQETQYF. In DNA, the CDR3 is TGCGCCAGCAGCTTGGGAACTAGCGGGAACCAAGAGACCCAGTACTTC.

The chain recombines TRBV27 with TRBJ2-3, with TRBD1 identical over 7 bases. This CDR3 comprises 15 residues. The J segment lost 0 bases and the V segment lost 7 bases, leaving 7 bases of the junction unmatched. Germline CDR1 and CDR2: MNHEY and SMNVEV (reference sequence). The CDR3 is CASTPGTASTDTQYF. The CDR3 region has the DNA TGTGCCAGCACCCCCGGGACAGCAAGCACAGATACGCAGTATTTT.

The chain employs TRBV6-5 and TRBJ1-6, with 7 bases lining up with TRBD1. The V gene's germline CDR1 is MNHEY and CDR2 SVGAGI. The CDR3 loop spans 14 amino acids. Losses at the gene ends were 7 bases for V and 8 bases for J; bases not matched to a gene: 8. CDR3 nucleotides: TGTGCCAGCATCAAGGGGGCTCTTGATTCACCCCTCCACTTT. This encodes CASIKGALDSPLHF.

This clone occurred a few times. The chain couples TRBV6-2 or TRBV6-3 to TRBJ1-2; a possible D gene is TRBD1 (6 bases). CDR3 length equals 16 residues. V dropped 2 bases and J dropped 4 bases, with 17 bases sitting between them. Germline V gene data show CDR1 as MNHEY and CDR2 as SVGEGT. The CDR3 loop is CASSYGRGAGAYGYTF. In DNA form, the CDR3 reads TGTGCCAGCAGTTACGGCCGTGGGGCAGGGGCCTATGGCTACACCTTC.

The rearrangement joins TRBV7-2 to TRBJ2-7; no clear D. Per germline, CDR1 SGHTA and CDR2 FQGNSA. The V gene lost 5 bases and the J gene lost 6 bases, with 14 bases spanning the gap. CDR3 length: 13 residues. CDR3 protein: CASSLSLSGEQYF. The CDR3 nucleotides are TGTGCCAGCAGCCTCTCTTTGAGTGGCGAGCAGTACTTC.

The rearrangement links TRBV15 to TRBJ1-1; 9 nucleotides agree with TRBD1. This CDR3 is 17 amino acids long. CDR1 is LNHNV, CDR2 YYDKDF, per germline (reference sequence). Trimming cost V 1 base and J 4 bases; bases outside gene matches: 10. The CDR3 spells CATSRGTGAGVGTEAFF. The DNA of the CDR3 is TGTGCCACCAGCAGAGGGACAGGGGCAGGGGTTGGCACTGAAGCTTTCTTT.

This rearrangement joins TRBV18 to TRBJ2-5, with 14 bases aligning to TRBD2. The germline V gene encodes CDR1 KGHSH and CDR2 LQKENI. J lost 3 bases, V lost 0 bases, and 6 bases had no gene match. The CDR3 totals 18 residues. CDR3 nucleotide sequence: TGTGCCAGCTCACCACCTGGGACTAGCGGGGGACTAAAAGAGACCCAGTACTTC. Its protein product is CASSPPGTSGGLKETQYF.

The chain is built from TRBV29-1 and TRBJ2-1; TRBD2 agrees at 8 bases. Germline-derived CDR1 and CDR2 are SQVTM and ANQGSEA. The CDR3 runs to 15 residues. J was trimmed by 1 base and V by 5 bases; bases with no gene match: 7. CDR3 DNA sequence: TGCAGCGTTACGGGAGGGGACGGTTCCTACAATGAGCAGTTCTTC. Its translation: CSVTGGDGSYNEQFF.

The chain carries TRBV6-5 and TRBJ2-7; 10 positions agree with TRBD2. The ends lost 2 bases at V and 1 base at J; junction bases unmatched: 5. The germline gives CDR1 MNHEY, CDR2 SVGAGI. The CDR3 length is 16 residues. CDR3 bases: TGTGCCAGCAGTTACCACGGGACTAGCGTGTCCTACGAGCAGTACTTC. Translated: CASSYHGTSVSYEQYF.

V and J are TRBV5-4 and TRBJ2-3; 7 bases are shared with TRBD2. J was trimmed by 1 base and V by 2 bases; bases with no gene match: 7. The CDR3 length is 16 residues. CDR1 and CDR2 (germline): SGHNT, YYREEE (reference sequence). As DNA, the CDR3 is TGTGCCAGCAGCTTCTTAGTAAGCGGGGGCACAGATACGCAGTATTTT. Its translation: CASSFLVSGGTDTQYF.